Below, 17 T cell receptor beta chains from the same sample are listed, as sequenced in a study of blood T cells in healthy people across ages. Next came a second PCR, run for about 6 to 12 cycles, which used a sample-barcoded 5' primer along with a J-beta primer mix. One entry per CDR3 protein results from TCRdb running MiXCR on the 5' RACE reads. The table includes 890,000 or so distinct CDR3 sequences, around 68% detected once. The sample consisted of blood. The source is a man aged 25 to 40 in good health.

This clonotype has a single count. The rearrangement uses TRBV20-1 and TRBJ2-7; maybe TRBD1 (6 bases). The germline V gene has CDR1 DFQATT and CDR2 SNEGSKA (reference sequence). Trimming cost V 2 bases and J 1 base, with 9 bases left between them. The CDR3 has 13 amino acids. In DNA form, the CDR3 reads TGCAGTGCTAGATTTAGGGGGTCCTACGAGCAGTACTTC. Amino acid sequence: CSARFRGSYEQYF.

This clonotype occurred a few times. The rearrangement joins TRBV28 to TRBJ2-6, with 7 bases aligning to TRBD1. The CDR3 contains 17 residues. Germline loops: CDR1 MDHEN, CDR2 SYDVKM. V was clipped by 5 bases and J by 0 bases; unmatched bases: 7. Written as DNA, the CDR3 is TGTGCCAGCAGTAAAAGGGGGCAGGGCTCTGGGGCCAACGTCCTGACTTTC. Translation: CASSKRGQGSGANVLTF.

The chain links TRBV21-1 to TRBJ2-5; TRBD1 is taken as the D call from the table, unchecked against the DNA. TRBV21-1 corresponds to a pseudogene. The CDR3 loop spans 14 amino acids. The CDR3 DNA sequence: TGTGCCAGAAACAGGGGTCGATCCCAAGAGACCCAGTACTTC. Translated: CARNRGRSQETQYF.

The chain uses TRBV4-3 and TRBJ2-5; D perhaps matches TRBD1 (5 bases). This CDR3 has 14 residues. Deletions cut 0 bases from V and 13 bases from J, with 18 bases between. Germline-derived CDR1 and CDR2 are LGHNA and YSLEER. The CDR3 loop is CASSQETGSYERYF. As DNA, the CDR3 is TGCGCCAGCAGCCAAGAAACAGGTTCCTACGAGCGGTACTTC.

V usage is TRBV4-3 and J usage is TRBJ2-5; D remains unclear. The DNA end lines up better with TRBJ2-7; the J call may be wrong. Per the germline V gene, CDR1 is LGHNA and CDR2 is YSLEER. This CDR3 comprises 13 residues. The CDR3 spells CASSQKMTHEQYF. DNA of the CDR3: TGCGCCAGCAGCCAAAAGATGACCCACGAGCAGTACTTC.

In the case of this clonotype: The germline gene is not matched at one end of the junction; a read error may be the cause. The chain carries TRBV7-2 and TRBJ1-1; the D is unclear. This CDR3 has 14 amino acids. Germline V CDR1 and CDR2: SGHTA, FQGNSA. CDR3 in DNA: TGTGCCAGTAGCTTACATCCGGGGAACACTGAAGCTTTCTTT. Encoded protein: CASSLHPGNTEAFF.

The rearrangement joins TRBV29-1 to TRBJ2-5; D possibly corresponds to TRBD2 (6 bases). Germline values: CDR1 SQVTM, CDR2 ANQGSEA. Trimming cost V 4 bases and J 2 bases, with 14 bases left between them. CDR3 length: 14 amino acids. The CDR3 is CSVVDEGLQETQYF. DNA of the CDR3: TGCAGCGTTGTTGATGAGGGACTTCAAGAGACCCAGTACTTC. Full variable domain (remainder filled in from reference TRBV29-1 and TRBJ2-5): SAVISQKPSRDICQRGTSLTIQCQVDSQVTMMFWYRQQPGQSLTLIATANQGSEATYESGFVIDKFPISRPNLTFSTLTVSNMSPEDSSIYLCSVVDEGLQETQYFGPGTRLLVL.

This clonotype was seen only a few times. This rearrangement joins TRBV9 to TRBJ2-1; D is unresolved. Deletions cut 0 bases from V and 10 bases from J, with 5 bases between. Germline V gives CDR1 SGDLS, CDR2 YYNGEE. The CDR3 extends over 11 amino acids. CDR3 DNA sequence: TGTGCCAGCAGCGTAGCGGGCGAGCAGTTCTTC. Translated, it gives CASSVAGEQFF. The entire variable domain, with the rest obtained from reference TRBV9 and TRBJ2-1, is as follows: DSGVTQTPKHLITATGQRVTLRCSPRSGDLSVYWYQQSLDQGLQFLIQYYNGEERAKGNILERFSAQQFPDLHSELNLSSLELGDSALYFCASSVAGEQFFGPGTRLTVL.

This clonotype has just a few counts. The chain employs TRBV28 and TRBJ2-7; the D gene is possibly TRBD1 (5 bases). CDR3 length equals 14 residues. From germline, CDR1 is MDHEN and CDR2 SYDVKM. Trimming cost V 5 bases and J 6 bases, with 17 bases left between them. The chain's CDR3 is CASSRTGTFGEQYF. The CDR3 DNA is TGTGCCAGCAGTCGCACAGGAACGTTCGGCGAGCAGTACTTC.

The chain is built from TRBV6-2 or TRBV6-3 and TRBJ2-3; 7 positions agree with TRBD1. The germline V gene has CDR1 MNHEY and CDR2 SVGEGT. This CDR3 comprises 14 residues. The V and J ends lost 4 bases and 0 bases, in that order; junction bases with no gene match: 1. The CDR3 region is CASSWGQSTDTQYF. CDR3 sequence (DNA): TGTGCCAGCAGTTGGGGACAGAGCACAGATACGCAGTATTTT.

V usage is TRBV7-9 and J usage is TRBJ2-1; possible D gene TRBD2, 6 bases. This CDR3 is 16 amino acids long. The germline V gene encodes CDR1 SEHNR and CDR2 FQNEAQ (reference sequence). The germline V and J ends were trimmed by 5 bases and 8 bases, with 22 bases remaining between them. The CDR3 loop is CASSPPGGTGGDEQFF. The CDR3 nucleotides read TGTGCCAGCAGCCCCCCCGGCGGAACAGGAGGGGATGAGCAGTTCTTC.

This clonotype was found once. A read error may account for a junction end that differs from germline. The chain links TRBV20-1 to TRBJ2-1, with 7 bases matching TRBD1. CDR1 is DFQATT and CDR2 is SNEGSKA in the germline V gene (reference sequence). The CDR3 contains 16 residues. The CDR3 sequence: CSANIGGQSIYNGQFF. The CDR3 nucleotides are TGCAGTGCCAACATAGGGGGACAGTCGATTTACAATGGGCAGTTCTTC.

This rearrangement joins TRBV20-1 to TRBJ2-1; 8 bases line up with TRBD2. Judging by the DNA end, TRBJ2-7 fits better; the J call may be wrong. This CDR3 contains 14 residues. Germline V gene sequence: CDR1 DFQATT, CDR2 SNEGSKA (reference sequence). CDR3 sequence reads: CSARTSASYNEQYF. As DNA, the CDR3 is TGCAGTGCTAGGACTAGCGCTTCCTACAATGAGCAGTACTTC.

This clonotype was seen more than once but under ten times. This rearrangement joins TRBV4-3 to TRBJ2-4; possible D gene TRBD2, 5 bases. The CDR3 covers 16 residues. Trimming pared 1 base from V and 0 bases from J, leaving 10 bases between. Germline-derived CDR1 and CDR2 are LGHNA and YSLEER. CDR3 sequence reads: CASSQGRGIAKNIQYF. The DNA of the CDR3 is TGCGCCAGCAGCCAAGGACGGGGTATAGCCAAAAACATTCAGTACTTC.

The J gene is TRBJ2-3, the V gene TRBV29-1, with 7 bases identical to TRBD2. The CDR3 totals 15 residues. Germline CDR1 and CDR2: SQVTM and ANQGSEA. V was clipped by 3 bases and J by 3 bases; unmatched bases: 9. The DNA for the CDR3 is TGCAGCGTTGACCATCCAGCGGGGCCTACAGATACGCAGTATTTT. Translation: CSVDHPAGPTDTQYF.

This clonotype has only a few counts. This chain joins TRBV4-2 and TRBJ2-4; D may correspond to TRBD1 or TRBD2 (5 bases each). The J call is doubtful: the DNA matches TRBJ2-7 better. Per the germline V gene, CDR1 is LGHNA and CDR2 is YNFKEQ. The CDR3 runs to 14 residues. The CDR3: CASSSGTVVDEQYF. CDR3 in DNA: TGTGCCAGCAGCTCCGGGACGGTGGTAGACGAGCAGTACTTC.

The gene calls are TRBV20-1 and TRBJ1-2; 7 bases line up with TRBD1. With 0 bases clipped from V and 7 bases from J, the junction kept 8 bases outside the gene matches. Germline lookup yields CDR1 DFQATT and CDR2 SNEGSKA (reference sequence). The CDR3 consists of 14 residues. CDR3 residues: CSAREGGRGGGYTF. Here the CDR3 DNA reads TGCAGTGCTAGAGAAGGGGGCAGGGGAGGTGGCTACACCTTC.